These 8 T cell receptor beta chains came from one sample sequenced in a study of identical twins. TCRdb analysed the 5' RACE reads with MiXCR anew, one entry per CDR3 protein. The sample shows hundreds of thousands of distinct CDR3 sequences, 20% to 25% of them seen only once. The sample was also reused in another study, on T cells expressing NK-cell markers.

Sequencing was done on a sample of CD4+ T cells sorted from blood. These receptors were taken from a woman aged 18-30 years in good health.

This clonotype appeared many times. The chain combines TRBV5-1 with TRBJ2-1; D is unclear. This CDR3 spans 13 amino acids. CDR1 is SGHRS, CDR2 YFSETQ, per germline. V shed 4 bases and J shed 6 bases, with 11 bases lying between them. CDR3 sequence reads: CASSPGSLNEQFF. CDR3 coding DNA: TGCGCCAGCAGCCCCGGGTCCCTCAATGAGCAGTTCTTC.

The table lists this clonotype with a few counts. The chain employs TRBV12-3 or TRBV12-4 and TRBJ1-2; 7 bases match TRBD1. The CDR3 contains 14 residues. The J segment lost 6 bases and the V segment lost 7 bases, leaving 11 bases of the junction unmatched. DNA for the CDR3: TGTGCCAGCACCAGGGGGAGGGGAACCCATGGCTACACCTTC. Protein: CASTRGRGTHGYTF.

This chain joins TRBV5-1 and TRBJ2-1, with 7 bases that match TRBD1. CDR1 and CDR2 from the germline V gene are SGHRS and YFSETQ. The length of the CDR3 is 15 residues. Trimming cost V 4 bases and J 5 bases; bases outside gene matches: 9. As DNA, the CDR3 is TGCGCCAGCAGCCATTGGACAGGTGGGGACAATGAGCAGTTCTTC. It encodes CASSHWTGGDNEQFF.

V is TRBV11-2 and J is TRBJ2-1, with TRBD1 matching 8 bases. CDR1 is SGHAT and CDR2 is FQNNGV in the germline V gene. With V trimmed by 3 bases and J by 5 bases, 6 bases remained unmatched. This CDR3 contains 15 residues. The CDR3 protein is CASSLDDRGHNEQFF. CDR3 coding DNA: TGTGCCAGCAGCTTGGATGACAGGGGCCACAATGAGCAGTTCTTC.

There are a few counts of this clonotype. The DNA of the CDR3 is TGTGCCAGCAGCTTGGATGGTACTAGCGGGAGGAGGAATGAGCAGTTCTTC. Its translation: CASSLDGTSGRRNEQFF. The chain combines TRBV5-5 with TRBJ2-1; TRBD2 matches at 12 bases. Trimming removed 0 bases from V and 7 bases from J; junction bases left unmatched: 8. The germline V gene has CDR1 SGHKS and CDR2 YYEKEE (reference sequence). This CDR3 is 17 amino acids long.

V is TRBV7-9 and J is TRBJ1-6; D remains ambiguous. Germline assignment: CDR1 SEHNR and CDR2 FQNEAQ (reference sequence). The CDR3 length is 15 residues. V lost 7 bases to trimming and J lost 3 bases, with 13 bases between them. The CDR3 DNA reads TGTGCCAGCACCCAACCTCCGGACTATAATTCACCCCTCCACTTT. Protein product: CASTQPPDYNSPLHF.

The V and J genes are TRBV20-1 and TRBJ1-6; D ambiguous. The CDR3 loop spans 14 amino acids. The germline CDR1 and CDR2 sequences are DFQATT and SNEGSKA (reference sequence). V was shortened by 0 bases and J by 7 bases, with 10 bases between the two germline ends. The CDR3 here is CSAREGEGNSPLHF. CDR3 nucleotides: TGCAGTGCTAGAGAAGGTGAAGGGAATTCACCCCTCCACTTT.

The genes are TRBV5-1 and TRBJ2-2; maybe TRBD1 (6 bases). The CDR3 has 15 amino acids. Germline lookup yields CDR1 SGHRS and CDR2 YFSETQ. The V end was cut by 4 bases, the J end by 4 bases, with 14 bases between. The CDR3 loop reads CASSIRTDTTGELFF. In DNA, the CDR3 is TGCGCCAGCAGCATCCGGACAGACACCACCGGGGAGCTGTTTTTT.